This T cell receptor beta chain was identified in a study of tumor-infiltrating lymphocytes in primary liver carcinoma. Background on the study: Each of the growths was stage T1-T3 N0M0, extending roughly 4.2 to 11 cm across. Overall study results and limits: Significantly greater top-250-clone fractions characterized tumors relative to blood (p = 0.039). Because of bulk unsorted sampling, CD4+ and CD8+ repertoires were not subjected to comparison.

Unsorted whole blood yielded blood RNA, and germline DNA was extracted as well. Patients in the cohort were treatment-naive and living with chronic HBV infection. Remarks on this clonotype: The antigen is not known.

The V gene's germline CDR1 is MDHEN and CDR2 SYDVKM. V was shortened by 5 bases and J by 7 bases, with 17 bases between the two germline ends. The CDR3 runs 14 residues. The researchers produced TCR beta cDNA from roughly 500 ng total RNA with a constant-region primer. The TCR beta library was amplified through three nested multiplex PCR rounds in a modified ARM-PCR procedure. TRBV1-TRBV30 forward and Cbeta reverse primers drove the first two roughly 10-cycle rounds. TCRdb recomputed calls from the multiplex PCR reads with MiXCR, one row per CDR3 protein. Of hundreds of thousands of distinct CDR3 sequences listed, 50% to 70% were seen once; the top ten hold about 8.4%.

Material: peripheral blood. This TCR was recovered from a man aged 35-49 years with primary liver carcinoma and hepatitis B virus infection. V is TRBV28 and J is TRBJ1-2; D gene ambiguous. The CDR3 DNA reads TGTGCCAGCAGTCCTCCCCGGACGAACCGTGGCTACACCTTC. Translated, it gives CASSPPRTNRGYTF.